A single sample is the source of the 30 T cell receptor beta chains below, sequenced in a study of blood T cell repertoires in COVID-19. The assay was immunoSEQ multiplex PCR, and TCRdb's table has in-frame clones only and misses some. The table records 380,000 or so clones, approximately 80% of them present only once. Sequencing was carried out using peripheral blood. Receptors originate from a human donor with acute or convalescent COVID-19. The donor label of this sample is uncertain.

This rearrangement joins TRBV28 to TRBJ2-7; 10 nucleotides line up with TRBD1. Trimming removed 5 bases from V and 2 bases from J; junction bases left unmatched: 6. Germline V CDR1 and CDR2: MDHEN, SYDVKM. The CDR3 covers 15 residues. The CDR3 DNA reads TGTGCCAGCAGTCCGGGGACAGGGGTAACCTACGAGCAGTACTTC. This codes for CASSPGTGVTYEQYF.

The CDR3 loop reads CASSSPGQGWGYTF. The CDR3 DNA sequence: TGTGCCAGCAGTTCCCCGGGACAGGGGTGGGGCTACACCTTC. V usage is TRBV28 and J usage is TRBJ1-2, with TRBD1 matching 10 bases. CDR3 length: 14 amino acids. CDR1 and CDR2 (germline): MDHEN, SYDVKM. Trimming removed 4 bases from V and 8 bases from J; junction bases left unmatched: 7.

This clone came up once. This rearrangement joins TRBV7-8 to TRBJ2-5; D possibly corresponds to TRBD2 (6 bases). Per the germline V gene, CDR1 is SGHVS and CDR2 is FQNEAQ. V lost 2 bases and J lost 4, with 14 bases in between. The CDR3 is 15 residues long. CDR3 DNA: TGTGCCAGCAGCTTACGTCGGGGGTACTCAGAGACCCAGTACTTC. Its protein is CASSLRRGYSETQYF.

V is TRBV28 and J is TRBJ2-2, with TRBD2 as a possible D gene (5 bases). The CDR3 covers 13 residues. V was trimmed by 7 bases and J by 4 bases, leaving 10 bases between them. Germline values: CDR1 MDHEN, CDR2 SYDVKM. Here the CDR3 DNA reads TGTGCCAGCATTTGGGGAGCCACCGGGGAGCTGTTTTTT. This encodes CASIWGATGELFF.

The chain joins TRBV7-9 to TRBJ1-4; the D gene is possibly TRBD1 (5 bases). The V end was cut by 6 bases, the J end by 8 bases, with 19 bases between. CDR1 and CDR2 (germline): SEHNR, FQNEAQ (reference sequence). This CDR3 spans 15 amino acids. The CDR3 DNA sequence: TGTGCCAGCAGACAAACAGGAGGGGCAAACGAAAAACTGTTTTTT. The encoded protein is CASRQTGGANEKLFF.

The rearrangement links TRBV12-3 or TRBV12-4 to TRBJ1-2; 7 bases line up with TRBD1. The CDR3 spans 13 residues. After removal of 6 bases from V and 7 bases from J, the junction contained 8 bases not matched to a gene. CDR3 nucleotide sequence: TGTGCCAGCAGGCAGACAGGGTGGAGTGGCTACACCTTC. Its translation: CASRQTGWSGYTF.

V gene TRBV5-1 combines with J gene TRBJ2-5; possible D gene TRBD1, 6 bases. This CDR3 region has 16 residues. The germline CDR1 and CDR2 sequences are SGHRS and YFSETQ. The V end lost 2 bases, the J end lost 5 bases, and 19 bases lay between the germline ends. DNA for the CDR3: TGCGCCAGCAGCTTAGGGACACGGACGCTGGCTGAGACCCAGTACTTC. The encoded protein is CASSLGTRTLAETQYF.

The CDR3 sequence: CASRGQGMPAFF. Here the CDR3 DNA reads TGTGCCAGCAGGGGGCAGGGTATGCCGGCTTTCTTT. The J gene is TRBJ1-1, the V gene TRBV6-5; possibly TRBD1 for D (5 bases). Germline V lookup: CDR1 MNHEY, CDR2 SVGAGI. CDR3 length: 12 residues. The V gene lost 6 bases and the J gene lost 11 bases, with 16 bases spanning the gap.

The CDR3 here is CASSSGLAGEPFLGEQYF. CDR3 DNA sequence: TGTGCCAGCAGCTCTGGACTAGCGGGCGAACCCTTTTTGGGGGAGCAGTACTTC. The chain carries TRBV7-9 and TRBJ2-7, with 11 nucleotides matching TRBD2. After removal of 4 bases from V and 7 bases from J, the junction contained 18 bases not matched to a gene. The CDR3 consists of 18 residues. CDR1 and CDR2 (germline): SEHNR, FQNEAQ (reference sequence).

This chain joins TRBV6-5 and TRBJ1-2; 9 bases align to TRBD1. The CDR3 has 14 amino acids. V lost 6 bases and J lost 2; bases outside the gene matches: 4. Germline V gene data show CDR1 as MNHEY and CDR2 as SVGAGI. In nucleotides, the CDR3 is TGTGCCAGCAGGAAAGGGACAGGGAACTATGGCTACACCTTC. This encodes CASRKGTGNYGYTF.

The rearrangement links TRBV5-1 to TRBJ2-1; a weak D match, TRBD2 (6 bases). Germline V gene lookup returns CDR1 SGHRS and CDR2 YFSETQ. Trimming took off 6 bases at V and 4 bases at J, with 17 bases between the two ends. This CDR3 has 15 residues. The CDR3 loop reads CASKWVVGGYNEQFF. The CDR3 nucleotides are TGCGCCAGCAAATGGGTGGTGGGGGGTTACAATGAGCAGTTCTTC.

This chain connects TRBV6-2 or TRBV6-3 to TRBJ2-1, with 11 bases identical to TRBD2. After removal of 2 bases from V and 6 bases from J, the junction contained 3 bases not matched to a gene. Germline CDR1 and CDR2: MNHEY and SVGEGT. CDR3 length: 15 amino acids. DNA of the CDR3: TGTGCCAGCAGTTACACTAGCGGGAGAGTCAATGAGCAGTTCTTC. Residues: CASSYTSGRVNEQFF.

The V and J genes are TRBV7-6 and TRBJ1-4; 7 nucleotides agree with TRBD1. V trimming: 0 bases; J trimming: 5 bases; junction bases outside the gene matches: 6. Germline values: CDR1 SGHVS, CDR2 FNYEAQ. The CDR3 loop spans 16 amino acids. The CDR3 nucleotides read TGTGCCAGCAGCTTAGCGACTCGAGGGGGCAATGAAAAACTGTTTTTT. Encoded protein: CASSLATRGGNEKLFF.

CDR3 in DNA: TGTGCCAGCAGCCCTCTAACGCGTGAGCAGTACTTC. Its protein product is CASSPLTREQYF. The chain couples TRBV11-2 to TRBJ2-7; D gene ambiguous. The V gene's germline CDR1 is SGHAT and CDR2 FQNNGV. This CDR3 spans 12 amino acids. The V gene lost 5 bases and the J gene lost 7 bases, with 12 bases spanning the gap. The full variable domain, its missing parts supplied by reference TRBV11-2 and TRBJ2-7, is EAGVAQSPRYKIIEKRQSVAFWCNPISGHATLYWYQQILGQGPKLLIQFQNNGVVDDSQLPKDRFSAERLKGVDSTLKIQPAKLEDSAVYLCASSPLTREQYFGPGTRLTVT.

The chain combines TRBV30 with TRBJ1-2; a weak D match, TRBD1 (6 bases). The CDR3 length is 14 residues. The V end lost 4 bases, the J end lost 0 bases, and 12 bases lay between the germline ends. Germline CDR1 GTSNPN, CDR2 SVGIG (reference sequence). CDR3 region: CAWTGQMPNYGYTF. The DNA for the CDR3 is TGTGCCTGGACCGGACAGATGCCTAACTATGGCTACACCTTC.

This chain connects TRBV19 to TRBJ2-7, with TRBD1 matching over 9 bases. Trimming cost V 5 bases and J 5 bases; bases outside gene matches: 13. The length of the CDR3 is 16 residues. The V gene's germline CDR1 is LNHDA and CDR2 SQIVND (reference sequence). In DNA form, the CDR3 reads TGTGCCAGTAGTCCCGACCGGGACAGGGAAAACCACGAGCAGTACTTC. Translating it yields CASSPDRDRENHEQYF. Full variable domain (rest looked up from reference TRBV19 and TRBJ2-7): DGGITQSPKYLFRKEGQNVTLSCEQNLNHDAMYWYRQDPGQGLRLIYYSQIVNDFQKGDIAEGYSVSREKKESFPLTVTSAQKNPTAFYLCASSPDRDRENHEQYFGPGTRLTVT.

The chain carries TRBV6-5 and TRBJ2-3, with TRBD2 identical over 10 bases. This CDR3 has 15 residues. V lost 7 bases and J lost 6; bases outside the gene matches: 10. Germline V gives CDR1 MNHEY, CDR2 SVGAGI. For the CDR3, the DNA is TGTGCCAGCATGCCCCTAGCGGGAGTTCCGGATACGCAGTATTTT. Translation gives CASMPLAGVPDTQYF.

For this clone: The same CDR3 can be traced to other DNA sequences in this sample. V gene TRBV3-1 (or the pseudogene TRBV3-2) combines with J gene TRBJ2-5; TRBD2 might be the D (7 bases). In germline, CDR1 is LGHDT, CDR2 YNNKEL (reference sequence). The CDR3 spans 14 residues. Trimming took off 2 bases at V and 3 bases at J, with 10 bases between the two ends. CDR3 in amino acids: CASSQRGGKETQYF. The CDR3 DNA is TGTGCCAGCAGCCAAAGGGGGGGGAAAGAGACCCAGTACTTC.

The CDR3 spells CASSPRTGWNTEAFF. CDR3 nucleotide sequence: TGTGCCAGCAGCCCCCGGACAGGATGGAACACTGAAGCTTTCTTT. The J gene is TRBJ1-1, the V gene TRBV11-2; 7 nucleotides match TRBD1. The CDR3 sequence is 15 residues long. V lost 5 bases to trimming and J lost 1 base; unmatched junction nucleotides: 7. Germline assignment: CDR1 SGHAT and CDR2 FQNNGV.

The V and J genes are TRBV30 and TRBJ1-1, with 8 bases aligning to TRBD1. V lost 4 bases to trimming and J lost 11 bases; unmatched junction nucleotides: 9. CDR1 is GTSNPN, CDR2 SVGIG, per germline (reference sequence). The CDR3 covers 12 residues. This chain's CDR3 is CAWNRRQGKAFF. The CDR3 coding sequence is TGTGCCTGGAATCGGAGACAGGGGAAGGCTTTCTTT.

The chain combines TRBV30 with TRBJ1-5; D unclear. The CDR3 length is 13 residues. Trimming cost V 2 bases and J 4 bases, with 9 bases left between them. The germline V gene encodes CDR1 GTSNPN and CDR2 SVGIG (reference sequence). The CDR3 DNA sequence: TGTGCCTGGAGTCCAGGCACTAATCAGCCCCAGCATTTT. It codes for CAWSPGTNQPQHF.

V and J are TRBV5-5 and TRBJ1-2, with D unresolved. CDR3 size: 15 residues. Germline values: CDR1 SGHKS, CDR2 YYEKEE (reference sequence). V was clipped by 0 bases and J by 0 bases, with 9 bases between them. In DNA form, the CDR3 reads TGTGCCAGCAGCTTGGTAGCAGACTCTAACTATGGCTACACCTTC. Translated: CASSLVADSNYGYTF.

This chain joins TRBV29-1 and TRBJ2-7; a weak D match, TRBD1 (6 bases). The germline CDR1 and CDR2 sequences are SQVTM and ANQGSEA. The CDR3 is 13 amino acids. V lost 4 bases and J 6 bases, leaving 16 bases between the germline ends. This CDR3 reads CSVVDSHPGEQYF. In nucleotides, the CDR3 is TGCAGCGTTGTGGACAGCCATCCGGGCGAGCAGTACTTC.

The chain recombines TRBV2 with TRBJ2-7; the match to TRBD2 covers 10 bases. Germline CDR1 is SNHLY and CDR2 is FYNNEI. The CDR3 sequence is 13 residues long. The V segment lost 8 bases and the J segment 6 bases; nucleotides outside the gene matches: 7. CDR3 nucleotide sequence: TGTGCCAGCTCAGCGGGGGGGCAGCTCGAGCAGTACTTC. This sequence encodes CASSAGGQLEQYF. The full variable domain, its missing parts supplied by reference TRBV2 and TRBJ2-7, is EPEVTQTPSHQVTQMGQEVILRCVPISNHLYFYWYRQILGQKVEFLVSFYNNEISEKSEIFDDQFSVERPDGSNFTLKIRSTKLEDSAMYFCASSAGGQLEQYFGPGTRLTVT.

This clone came up a few times. The rearrangement uses TRBV4-1 and TRBJ2-1; tentative D call: TRBD2 (6 bases). The V gene's germline CDR1 is MGHRA and CDR2 YSYEKL. This CDR3 is 16 amino acids long. Trimming shortened V by 1 base and J by 3 bases, and 13 bases separated the two germline ends. This CDR3 is CASSQVGSGYYNEQFF. DNA of the CDR3: TGCGCCAGCAGCCAAGTCGGTAGCGGATACTACAATGAGCAGTTCTTC.

The CDR3, as DNA: TGTGCCAGCACGCGGGACAGGGTAGTGAAAAAACTGTTTTTT. Its translation: CASTRDRVVKKLFF. This chain links TRBV6-5 with TRBJ1-4; 9 positions agree with TRBD1. This CDR3 is built from 14 residues. Per germline, CDR1 MNHEY and CDR2 SVGAGI. J was trimmed by 9 bases and V by 7 bases; bases with no gene match: 9.

A few counts support this clone. CDR3 sequence (DNA): TGTGCCACCCGGGACGGGGGGGGATATAGCAATCAGCCCCAGCATTTT. Its protein product is CATRDGGGYSNQPQHF. The chain combines TRBV15 with TRBJ1-5, with D maybe TRBD1 (5 bases). CDR1 is LNHNV, CDR2 YYDKDF, per germline (reference sequence). This CDR3 comprises 16 residues. Between the trimmed V and J ends, which lost 8 bases and 0 bases, there was a span of 17 bases.

The V and J genes are TRBV19 and TRBJ2-7, with 13 positions matching TRBD2. Germline V lookup: CDR1 LNHDA, CDR2 SQIVND (reference sequence). V lost 4 bases to trimming and J lost 4 bases; unmatched junction nucleotides: 7. There are 16 residues in the CDR3. The CDR3 region is CASSTQMTSGRYEQYF. The CDR3 DNA reads as TGTGCCAGTAGTACACAGATGACTAGCGGGAGGTACGAGCAGTACTTC.

The chain carries TRBV5-1 and TRBJ2-5; D is ambiguous. CDR3 length equals 13 residues. V was pared by 0 bases and J by 2 bases, with 5 bases between. Germline assignment: CDR1 SGHRS and CDR2 YFSETQ. The CDR3 loop is CASSLDPQETQYF. The CDR3 bases are TGCGCCAGCAGCTTGGATCCTCAAGAGACCCAGTACTTC.

This clone occurred a few times. The chain recombines TRBV7-2 with TRBJ1-2; D possibly corresponds to TRBD1 (5 bases). Deletions cut 1 base from V and 0 bases from J, with 9 bases between. CDR3 size: 15 residues. CDR1 SGHTA and CDR2 FQGNSA come from the germline V gene. In DNA form, the CDR3 reads TGTGCCAGCAGCTTAGAAAGGGGATCTAACTATGGCTACACCTTC. It is translated as CASSLERGSNYGYTF.